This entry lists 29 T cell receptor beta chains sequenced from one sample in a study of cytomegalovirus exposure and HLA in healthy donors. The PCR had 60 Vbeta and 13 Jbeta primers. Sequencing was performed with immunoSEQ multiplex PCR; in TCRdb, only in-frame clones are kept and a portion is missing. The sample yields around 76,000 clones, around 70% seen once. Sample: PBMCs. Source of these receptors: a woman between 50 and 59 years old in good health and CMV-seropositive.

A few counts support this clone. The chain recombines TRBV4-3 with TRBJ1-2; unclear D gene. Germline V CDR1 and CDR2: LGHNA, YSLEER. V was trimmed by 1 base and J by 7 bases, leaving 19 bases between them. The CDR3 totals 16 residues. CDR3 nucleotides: TGCGCCAGCAGCCAAGCAACTAGTTCAGATGTGGGTGGCTACACCTTC. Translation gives CASSQATSSDVGGYTF.

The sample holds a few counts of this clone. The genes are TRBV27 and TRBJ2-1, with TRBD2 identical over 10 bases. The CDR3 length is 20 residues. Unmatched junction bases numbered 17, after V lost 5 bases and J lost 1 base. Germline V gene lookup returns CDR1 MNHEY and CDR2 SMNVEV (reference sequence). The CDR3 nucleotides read TGTGCCAGCAGTCCCGGGGGCAATAGCGGGAGGCGGGGATCCTACAATGAGCAGTTCTTC. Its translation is CASSPGGNSGRRGSYNEQFF.

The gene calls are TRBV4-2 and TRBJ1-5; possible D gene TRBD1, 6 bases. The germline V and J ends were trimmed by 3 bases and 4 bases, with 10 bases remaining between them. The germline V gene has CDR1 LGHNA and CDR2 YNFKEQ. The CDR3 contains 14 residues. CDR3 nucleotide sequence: TGTGCCAGCAGCCATGACCAGGGGAATCAGCCCCAGCATTTT. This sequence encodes CASSHDQGNQPQHF.

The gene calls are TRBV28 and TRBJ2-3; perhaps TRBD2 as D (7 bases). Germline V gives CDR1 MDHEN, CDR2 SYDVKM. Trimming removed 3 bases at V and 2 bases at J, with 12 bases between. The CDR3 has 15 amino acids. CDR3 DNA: TGTGCCAGCAGTTTGGGGGGGGGCTTCACAGATACGCAGTATTTT. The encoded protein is CASSLGGGFTDTQYF.

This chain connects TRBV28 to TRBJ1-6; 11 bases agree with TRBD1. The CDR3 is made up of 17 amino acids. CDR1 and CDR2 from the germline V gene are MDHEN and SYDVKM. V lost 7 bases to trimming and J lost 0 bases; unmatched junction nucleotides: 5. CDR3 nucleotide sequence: TGTGCCAGCAAGGACAGGGGGCTAAGCTCCTATAATTCACCCCTCCACTTT. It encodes CASKDRGLSSYNSPLHF. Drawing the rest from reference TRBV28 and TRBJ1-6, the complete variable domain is DVKVTQSSRYLVKRTGEKVFLECVQDMDHENMFWYRQDPGLGLRLIYFSYDVKMKEKGDIPEGYSVSREKKERFSLILESASTNQTSMYLCASKDRGLSSYNSPLHFGNGTRLTVT.

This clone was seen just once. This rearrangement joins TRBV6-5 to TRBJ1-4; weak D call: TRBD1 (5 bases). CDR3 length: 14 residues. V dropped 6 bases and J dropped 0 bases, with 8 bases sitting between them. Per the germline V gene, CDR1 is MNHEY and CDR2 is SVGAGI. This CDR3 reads CASRARATNEKLFF. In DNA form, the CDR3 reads TGTGCCAGCAGGGCCAGGGCAACTAATGAAAAACTGTTTTTT.

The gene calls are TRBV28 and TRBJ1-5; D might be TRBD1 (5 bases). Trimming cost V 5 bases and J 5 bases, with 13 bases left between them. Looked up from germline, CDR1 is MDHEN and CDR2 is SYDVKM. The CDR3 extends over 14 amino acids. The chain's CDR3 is CASSQGASDQPQHF. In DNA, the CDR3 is TGTGCCAGCAGTCAAGGGGCCTCGGATCAGCCCCAGCATTTT.

The DNA of the CDR3 is TGTGCCAGCAGTTACCCCCCGCAGGGTACTTACAATGAGCAGTTCTTC. Amino acid sequence: CASSYPPQGTYNEQFF. The rearrangement uses TRBV27 and TRBJ2-1, with a tentative D call TRBD1 (5 bases). The ends were cut back, 4 bases at V and 4 bases at J, with 17 bases in the middle. Germline loops: CDR1 MNHEY, CDR2 SMNVEV (reference sequence). This CDR3 has 16 residues.

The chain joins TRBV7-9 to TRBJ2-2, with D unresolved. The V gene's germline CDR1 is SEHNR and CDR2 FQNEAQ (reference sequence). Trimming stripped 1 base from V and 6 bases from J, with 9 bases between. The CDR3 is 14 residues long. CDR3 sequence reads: CASSLDSYAGELFF. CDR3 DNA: TGTGCCAGCAGCTTAGATAGCTACGCCGGGGAGCTGTTTTTT.

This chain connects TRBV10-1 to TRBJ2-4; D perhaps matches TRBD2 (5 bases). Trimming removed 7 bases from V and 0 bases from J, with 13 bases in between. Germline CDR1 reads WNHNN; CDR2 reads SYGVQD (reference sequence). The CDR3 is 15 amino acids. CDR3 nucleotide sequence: TGCGCCAGCACCCGTGGGCGGGTAGCCAAAAACATTCAGTACTTC. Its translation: CASTRGRVAKNIQYF.

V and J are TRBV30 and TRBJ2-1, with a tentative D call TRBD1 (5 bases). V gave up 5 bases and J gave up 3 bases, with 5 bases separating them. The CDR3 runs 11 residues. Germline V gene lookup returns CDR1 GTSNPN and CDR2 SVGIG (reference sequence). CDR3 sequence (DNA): TGTGCCTGGGACAGCTACAATGAGCAGTTCTTC. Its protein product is CAWDSYNEQFF.

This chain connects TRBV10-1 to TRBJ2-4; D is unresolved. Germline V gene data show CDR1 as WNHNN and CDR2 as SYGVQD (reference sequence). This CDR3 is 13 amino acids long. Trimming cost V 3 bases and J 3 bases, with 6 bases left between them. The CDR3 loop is CASSDGSKNIQYF. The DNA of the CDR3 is TGCGCCAGCAGTGATGGCAGCAAAAACATTCAGTACTTC.

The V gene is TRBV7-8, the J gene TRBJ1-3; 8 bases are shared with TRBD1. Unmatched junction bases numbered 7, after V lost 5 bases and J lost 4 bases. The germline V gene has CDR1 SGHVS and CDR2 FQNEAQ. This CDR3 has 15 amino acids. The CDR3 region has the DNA TGTGCCAGCAGCCCACAGACAGGGGTAGGAAACACCATATATTTT. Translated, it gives CASSPQTGVGNTIYF.

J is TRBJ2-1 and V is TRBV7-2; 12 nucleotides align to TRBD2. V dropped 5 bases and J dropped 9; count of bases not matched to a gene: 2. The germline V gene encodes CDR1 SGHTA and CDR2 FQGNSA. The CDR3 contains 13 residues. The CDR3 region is CASSKLAGGEQFF. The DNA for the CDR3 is TGTGCCAGCAGCAAACTAGCGGGGGGTGAGCAGTTCTTC.

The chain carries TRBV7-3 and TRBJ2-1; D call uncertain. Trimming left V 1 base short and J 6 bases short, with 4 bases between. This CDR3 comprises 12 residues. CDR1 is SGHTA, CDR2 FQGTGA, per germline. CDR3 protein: CASSLIGNEQFF. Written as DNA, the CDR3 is TGTGCCAGCAGCTTAATCGGCAATGAGCAGTTCTTC.

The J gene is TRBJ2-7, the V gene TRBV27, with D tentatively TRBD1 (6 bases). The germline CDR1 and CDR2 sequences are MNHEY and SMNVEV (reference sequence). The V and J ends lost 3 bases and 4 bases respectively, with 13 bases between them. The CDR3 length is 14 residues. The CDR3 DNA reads TGTGCCAGCAGTTTGAGGGGGTTCGGGTACGAGCAGTACTTC. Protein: CASSLRGFGYEQYF.

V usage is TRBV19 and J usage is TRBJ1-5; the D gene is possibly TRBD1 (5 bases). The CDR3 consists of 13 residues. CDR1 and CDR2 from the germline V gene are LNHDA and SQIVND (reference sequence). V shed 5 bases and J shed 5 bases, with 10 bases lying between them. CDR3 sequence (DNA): TGTGCCAGTAGTGCGGGGGTCCATCAGCCCCAGCATTTT. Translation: CASSAGVHQPQHF.

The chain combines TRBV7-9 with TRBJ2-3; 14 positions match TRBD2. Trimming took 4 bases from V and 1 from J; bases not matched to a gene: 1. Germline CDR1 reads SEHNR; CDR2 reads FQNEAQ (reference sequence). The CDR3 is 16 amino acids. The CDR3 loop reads CASSSGLAGGTDTQYF. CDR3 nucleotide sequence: TGTGCCAGCAGCTCGGGACTAGCGGGGGGCACAGATACGCAGTATTTT. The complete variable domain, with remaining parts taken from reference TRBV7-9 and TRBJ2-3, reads DTGVSQNPRHKITKRGQNVTFRCDPISEHNRLYWYRQTLGQGPEFLTYFQNEAQLEKSRLLSDRFSAERPKGSFSTLEIQRTEQGDSAMYLCASSSGLAGGTDTQYFGPGTRLTVL.

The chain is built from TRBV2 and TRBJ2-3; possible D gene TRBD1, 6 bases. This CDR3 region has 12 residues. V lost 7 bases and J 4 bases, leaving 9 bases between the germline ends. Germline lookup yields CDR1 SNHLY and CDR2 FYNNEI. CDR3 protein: CASTEGADTQYF. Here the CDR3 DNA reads TGTGCCAGCACCGAGGGGGCAGATACGCAGTATTTT.

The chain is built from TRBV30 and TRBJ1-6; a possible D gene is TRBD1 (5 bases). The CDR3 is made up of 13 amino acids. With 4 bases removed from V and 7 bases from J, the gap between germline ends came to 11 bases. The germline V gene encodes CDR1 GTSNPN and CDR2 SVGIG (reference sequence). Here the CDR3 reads CAWNRQGNSPLHF. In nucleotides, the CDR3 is TGTGCCTGGAATAGGCAGGGCAATTCACCCCTCCACTTT.

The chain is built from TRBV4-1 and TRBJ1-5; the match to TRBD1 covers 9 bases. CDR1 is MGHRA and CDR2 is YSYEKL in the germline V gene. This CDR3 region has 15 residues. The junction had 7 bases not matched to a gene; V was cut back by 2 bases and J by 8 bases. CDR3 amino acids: CASSQSDRGGKPQHF. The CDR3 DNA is TGCGCCAGCAGCCAATCGGACAGGGGAGGCAAGCCCCAGCATTTT.

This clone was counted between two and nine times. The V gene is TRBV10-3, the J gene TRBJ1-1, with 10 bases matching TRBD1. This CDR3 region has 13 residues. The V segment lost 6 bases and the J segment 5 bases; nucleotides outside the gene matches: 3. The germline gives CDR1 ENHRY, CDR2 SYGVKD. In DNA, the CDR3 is TGTGCCATCAGCGGACAGGGGGAGACTGAAGCTTTCTTT. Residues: CAISGQGETEAFF.

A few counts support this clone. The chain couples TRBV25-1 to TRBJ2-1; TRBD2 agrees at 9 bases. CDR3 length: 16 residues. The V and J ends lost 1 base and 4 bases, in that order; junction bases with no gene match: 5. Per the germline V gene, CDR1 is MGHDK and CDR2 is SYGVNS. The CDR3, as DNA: TGTGCCAGCAGTGAATTGGCTAGCGGGGCTTACAATGAGCAGTTCTTC. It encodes CASSELASGAYNEQFF.

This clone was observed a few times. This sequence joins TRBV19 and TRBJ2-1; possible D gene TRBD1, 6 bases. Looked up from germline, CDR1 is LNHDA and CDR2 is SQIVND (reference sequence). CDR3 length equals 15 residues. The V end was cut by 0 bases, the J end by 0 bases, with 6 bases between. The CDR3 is CASSIEQGSYNEQFF. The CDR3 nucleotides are TGTGCCAGTAGTATAGAACAGGGCTCCTACAATGAGCAGTTCTTC.

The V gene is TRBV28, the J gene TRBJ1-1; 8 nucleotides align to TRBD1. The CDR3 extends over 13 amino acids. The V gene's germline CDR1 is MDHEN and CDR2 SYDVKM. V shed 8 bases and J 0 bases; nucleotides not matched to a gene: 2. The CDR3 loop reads CASYRGMNTEAFF. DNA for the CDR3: TGTGCCAGCTACAGGGGGATGAACACTGAAGCTTTCTTT.

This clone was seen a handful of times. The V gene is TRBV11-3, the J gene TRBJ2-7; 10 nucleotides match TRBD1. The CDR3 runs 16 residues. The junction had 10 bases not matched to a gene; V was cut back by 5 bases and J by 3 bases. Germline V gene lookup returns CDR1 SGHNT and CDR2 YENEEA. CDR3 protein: CASSPQTGGGVYEQYF. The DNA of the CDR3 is TGTGCCAGCAGCCCCCAGACAGGGGGCGGTGTCTACGAGCAGTACTTC.

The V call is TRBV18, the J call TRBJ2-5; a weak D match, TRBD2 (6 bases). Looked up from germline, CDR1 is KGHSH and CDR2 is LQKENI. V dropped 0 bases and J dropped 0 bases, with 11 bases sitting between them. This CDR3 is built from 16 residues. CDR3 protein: CASSPPPGRYQETQYF. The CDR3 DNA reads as TGTGCCAGCTCACCACCCCCAGGGAGGTACCAAGAGACCCAGTACTTC.

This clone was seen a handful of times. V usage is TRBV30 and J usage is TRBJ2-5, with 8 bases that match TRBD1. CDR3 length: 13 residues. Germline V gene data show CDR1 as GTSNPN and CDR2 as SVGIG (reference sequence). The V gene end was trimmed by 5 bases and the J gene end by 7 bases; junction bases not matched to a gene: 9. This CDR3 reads CAWGTGSAVTQYF. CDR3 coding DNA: TGTGCCTGGGGGACAGGATCCGCGGTGACCCAGTACTTC.

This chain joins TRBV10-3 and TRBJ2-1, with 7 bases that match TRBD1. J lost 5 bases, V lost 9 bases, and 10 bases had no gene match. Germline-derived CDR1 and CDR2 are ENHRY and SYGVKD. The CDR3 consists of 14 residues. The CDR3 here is CAISGTESNNEQFF. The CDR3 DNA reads TGTGCCATATCCGGGACAGAATCCAACAATGAGCAGTTCTTC.